The 10 T cell receptor beta chains below come from one sample, sequenced in a study of OX40 agonist ivuxolimab in advanced cancers. Measured with immunoSEQ multiplex PCR; TCRdb has only the in-frame clones, and not every one. The sample yields 70,000 or so clones, almost 90% seen once. The sequenced sample was CD4+ or CD8+ T cells sorted from blood, obtained in a trial of the OX40 agonist ivuxolimab. The receptors come from an adult with an advanced solid tumor such as melanoma, head and neck, liver or kidney cancer.

CDR3 loop: CASSLVGNTGELFF. DNA of the CDR3: TGTGCCAGCAGCTTAGTCGGGAACACCGGGGAGCTGTTTTTT. The chain links TRBV7-9 to TRBJ2-2, with D unclear. The CDR3 has 14 amino acids. Trimming shortened V by 1 base and J by 1 base, and 4 bases separated the two germline ends. Germline CDR1 reads SEHNR; CDR2 reads FQNEAQ (reference sequence).

Here the CDR3 DNA reads TGTGCCAGCAGCTTGGGGACGGAGCACTACACCTTC. This translates into CASSLGTEHYTF. The chain uses TRBV5-4 and TRBJ1-2; D ambiguous. The CDR3 is 12 amino acids. Germline CDR1 reads SGHNT; CDR2 reads YYREEE (reference sequence). Trimming removed 0 bases at V and 10 bases at J, with 10 bases between.

The genes are TRBV5-5 and TRBJ2-5; 7 bases are shared with TRBD1. Losses at the gene ends were 4 bases for V and 4 bases for J; bases not matched to a gene: 4. CDR1 and CDR2 (germline): SGHKS, YYEKEE (reference sequence). The CDR3 has 13 residues. The CDR3 protein is CASSTGTAETQYF. The CDR3 DNA reads TGTGCCAGCAGCACGGGGACAGCAGAGACCCAGTACTTC.

This clone turned up a few times. The chain recombines TRBV5-4 with TRBJ2-7; 10 positions match TRBD2. The CDR3 consists of 14 residues. The germline V gene encodes CDR1 SGHNT and CDR2 YYREEE (reference sequence). V shed 4 bases, J shed 1 base, and the junction held 2 bases outside the gene matches. Here the CDR3 reads CASSAAGGSYEQYF. The CDR3 nucleotides read TGTGCCAGCAGCGCAGCGGGAGGGTCCTACGAGCAGTACTTC.

This clone was detected only a few times. In DNA form, the CDR3 reads TGTGCCAGCAGCAGCGACCCCGCGTTTAATTCACCCCTCCACTTT. Translation: CASSSDPAFNSPLHF. The chain uses TRBV28 and TRBJ1-6; D gene ambiguous. V was pared by 6 bases and J by 6 bases, with 15 bases between. The CDR3 has 15 amino acids. Germline V gene data show CDR1 as MDHEN and CDR2 as SYDVKM.

This chain uses TRBV6-1 with TRBJ2-7, with a tentative D call TRBD1 (6 bases). V dropped 7 bases and J dropped 4 bases, with 20 bases sitting between them. The CDR3 spans 15 residues. From germline, CDR1 is MNHNS and CDR2 SASEGT. The DNA of the CDR3 is TGTGCCAGCACACTGAGGGGGTTTGGGTCGTACGAGCAGTACTTC. It yields the protein CASTLRGFGSYEQYF.

This clone was detected only a few times. This chain joins TRBV5-1 and TRBJ2-1; D is possibly TRBD1 or TRBD2 (6 bases each). In germline, CDR1 is SGHRS, CDR2 YFSETQ. Deletions cut 4 bases from V and 9 bases from J, with 17 bases between. The CDR3 loop spans 14 amino acids. This CDR3 is CASSPDYQGSEQFF. The CDR3 nucleotides are TGCGCCAGCAGCCCGGACTACCAGGGGAGTGAGCAGTTCTTC.

The gene calls are TRBV5-1 and TRBJ1-6, with 7 nucleotides matching TRBD1. The V gene's germline CDR1 is SGHRS and CDR2 YFSETQ. Unmatched junction bases numbered 6, after V lost 3 bases and J lost 9 bases. The CDR3 has 14 amino acids. CDR3 in amino acids: CASSSGQALSPLHF. CDR3 nucleotide sequence: TGCGCCAGCAGCTCCGGACAGGCCCTTTCACCCCTCCACTTT.

Concerning this clone: Within the sample, other DNA sequences also encode this same CDR3. The chain has TRBV9 and TRBJ2-3; 11 bases line up with TRBD1. The CDR3 extends over 17 amino acids. The germline V gene encodes CDR1 SGDLS and CDR2 YYNGEE. The trim removed 3 bases at V and 5 bases at J, leaving 11 bases unmatched. CDR3 coding DNA: TGTGCCAGCAGCGCCGGGGGAGGACAGGGGGCTTTAGATACGCAGTATTTT. Encoded protein: CASSAGGGQGALDTQYF.

This chain connects TRBV29-1 to TRBJ1-2; tentative D call: TRBD1 (5 bases). V was pared by 7 bases and J by 7 bases, with 16 bases between. The germline gives CDR1 SQVTM, CDR2 ANQGSEA. The CDR3 extends over 12 amino acids. The CDR3 reads CSARTGAGGYTF. CDR3 nucleotides: TGCAGCGCTCGCACTGGGGCAGGTGGCTACACCTTC.